The rows below give T cell receptor beta chains drawn from one sample of a study of human T cells and chemical hapten exposure. TCRdb used MiXCR to reprocess the RACE reads, holding one entry per CDR3 protein. The table includes about 360,000 distinct CDR3 sequences, approximately 6.9% detected once. The material sequenced was whole blood, taken in connection with sensitization to the hapten diphenylcyclopropenone (DPC). Receptors were obtained from a woman aged 18-35 years with alopecia areata. Some clones in this sample may be carry-over from other donors' samples. Each CDR3 is given with its conserved first and last residue.

CDR3 length	V gene	J gene	CDR3 protein
12	TRBV7-9	TRBJ2-7	CASSSEVGPQYF
15	TRBV28	TRBJ2-5	CASSPSVMLQETQYF
13	TRBV7-9	TRBJ1-3	CASMTGSGNTIYF
11	TRBV20-1	TRBJ2-3	CSASTTDTQYF
16	TRBV7-9	TRBJ2-7	CASSLAPGQSSYEQYF
15	TRBV6-2/TRBV6-3	TRBJ1-2	CASSYSGQGKNGYTF
11	TRBV2	TRBJ1-1	CASSVGSEAFF
11	TRBV10-1	TRBJ1-6	CAAVMTTPLHF
15	TRBV4-1	TRBJ1-2	CASSQDRDIVYGYTF
13	TRBV10-3	TRBJ2-7	CAISRDGAYEQYF
13	TRBV6-4	TRBJ1-1	CASSDTANTEAFF
13	TRBV10-3	TRBJ1-4	CAISDPGKEKLFF
15	TRBV6-4	TRBJ1-2	CASSPRQGESYGYTF
17	TRBV13	TRBJ2-6	CASSSTLTGVGANVLTF
14	TRBV12-3/TRBV12-4	TRBJ1-1	CASRRLGGNTEAFF
14	TRBV7-2	TRBJ2-7	CASSPGGTMAEQYF
11	TRBV12-3/TRBV12-4	TRBJ2-2	CACSLLRELFF
16	TRBV15	TRBJ1-5	CATSSSLTASGQPQHF
15	TRBV5-4	TRBJ2-1	CASSRAGAALNEQFF
11	TRBV6-6	TRBJ2-3	CASAWSGTQYF
14	TRBV6-2/TRBV6-3	TRBJ2-7	CASSRRDKRNEQYF
16	TRBV7-3	TRBJ2-2	CASSSPRGSNTGELFF
13	TRBV29-1	TRBJ1-1	CSVAYRDGPGAFF
12	TRBV20-1	TRBJ1-5	CSAREGIQPQHF
13	TRBV29-1	TRBJ1-1	CSVEGQMNTEAFF
15	TRBV7-2	TRBJ2-7	CASSLFTGLIYEQYF
14	TRBV3-1	TRBJ2-5	CASSQWRGKETQYF
12	TRBV29-1	TRBJ2-7	CGAVLSSYEQYF
16	TRBV5-6	TRBJ2-3	CASSLWRGAGTDTQYF
16	TRBV7-2	TRBJ2-7	CASSPLRGTGAYEQYF
15	TRBV5-1	TRBJ1-5	CASSFGPGGNQPQHF
13	TRBV12-3/TRBV12-4	TRBJ1-1	CASSLWKNTEAFF
15	TRBV5-5	TRBJ1-5	CASSLTGSGNQPQHF
14	TRBV4-1	TRBJ2-3	CASSQAGSTDTQYF
16	TRBV24-1	TRBJ2-2	CATSDWGGTNTGELFF
16	TRBV5-5	TRBJ2-6	CASSLDGRSGANVLTF
13	TRBV29-1	TRBJ1-1	CSARADLNTEAFF
14	TRBV11-2	TRBJ1-2	CASSLPGVGYGYTF
15	TRBV6-5	TRBJ2-3	CASSQSSTGTDTQYF
16	TRBV4-3	TRBJ2-3	CASSQALGLGTDTQYF
13	TRBV9	TRBJ1-1	CASSPLRSTEAFF
15	TRBV20-1	TRBJ2-3	CSAKLLAGGPDTQYF
13	TRBV10-3	TRBJ2-7	CAISEGLSGEQYF
13	TRBV7-3	TRBJ2-6	CASSSDRANVLTF
14	TRBV12-3/TRBV12-4	TRBJ2-7	CASSRVRGDDEQYF
15	TRBV5-5	TRBJ1-4	CASSWDQSLNEKLFF
12	TRBV20-1	TRBJ2-3	CSAPPAGDTQYF
18	TRBV7-8	TRBJ2-6	CASSLSTSSISGANVLTF
15	TRBV19	TRBJ2-6	CASSPTVSGANVLTF
14	TRBV29-1	TRBJ2-3	CSVASGTSTDTQYF
15	TRBV2	TRBJ1-1	CASSVVRESNTEAFF
13	TRBV6-2/TRBV6-3	TRBJ2-2	CASIDPNTGELFF
18	TRBV6-1	TRBJ2-6	CASSGSTGDSTGANVLTF
11	TRBV20-1	TRBJ2-7	CSARAVSEQYF